These 7 T cell receptor beta chains share one sample of origin, sequenced in a study of cytomegalovirus exposure and HLA in healthy donors. Only in-frame clones appear in the TCRdb table, and some are missing; sequencing was by immunoSEQ multiplex PCR. The table records about 88,000 clones, less than 90% of them present only once. Sample: PBMCs. These receptors were obtained from a woman younger than 35 in good health and CMV-seropositive.

The V call is TRBV9, the J call TRBJ2-1; 8 bases line up with TRBD2. Germline CDR1 and CDR2: SGDLS and YYNGEE. The junction had 3 bases not matched to a gene; V was cut back by 0 bases and J by 4 bases. The CDR3 spans 15 residues. The CDR3 DNA follows: TGTGCCAGCAGCGTAGTCGGGGGGGTATACAATGAGCAGTTCTTC. This sequence encodes CASSVVGGVYNEQFF.

The V call is TRBV7-9, the J call TRBJ2-3; 8 nucleotides agree with TRBD2. Germline CDR1 SEHNR, CDR2 FQNEAQ (reference sequence). The CDR3 is 16 residues long. V gave up 5 bases and J gave up 4 bases; unmatched junction bases: 11. CDR3 DNA: TGTGCCAGCAGCCTCGGGGGACTAGTTGTGTCAGATACGCAGTATTTT. Its translation is CASSLGGLVVSDTQYF.

This chain joins TRBV7-6 and TRBJ2-5, with TRBD2 identical over 14 bases. The V and J ends lost 5 bases and 2 bases, in that order; junction bases with no gene match: 4. CDR3 length: 16 residues. From germline, CDR1 is SGHVS and CDR2 FNYEAQ. The CDR3 nucleotides are TGTGCCAGCAGCATAGGACTAGCGGGGGGACAAGAGACCCAGTACTTC. Protein: CASSIGLAGGQETQYF. The full variable domain, its missing parts supplied by reference TRBV7-6 and TRBJ2-5, is GAGVSQSPRYKVTKRGQDVALRCDPISGHVSLYWYRQALGQGPEFLTYFNYEAQQDKSGLPNDRFSAERPEGSISTLTIQRTEQRDSAMYRCASSIGLAGGQETQYFGPGTRLLVL.

This clone has a handful of counts. J is TRBJ2-2 and V is TRBV7-6; 7 nucleotides agree with TRBD1. The germline V gene has CDR1 SGHVS and CDR2 FNYEAQ. CDR3 length: 14 amino acids. V shed 5 bases, J shed 3 bases, and the junction held 3 bases outside the gene matches. CDR3 region: CASSAGGDTGELFF. In DNA form, the CDR3 reads TGTGCCAGCAGCGCAGGGGGAGACACCGGGGAGCTGTTTTTT.

This chain connects TRBV27 to TRBJ2-1, with 12 positions matching TRBD2. This CDR3 is built from 15 residues. With 5 bases clipped from V and 10 bases from J, the junction kept 9 bases outside the gene matches. Germline values: CDR1 MNHEY, CDR2 SMNVEV (reference sequence). This CDR3 reads CASSGGTSGWGEQFF. DNA for the CDR3: TGTGCCAGCAGTGGGGGGACTAGCGGGTGGGGAGAGCAGTTCTTC.

The chain carries TRBV6-1 and TRBJ2-3, with TRBD2 matching over 7 bases. V lost 2 bases to trimming and J lost 1 base; unmatched junction nucleotides: 3. The germline gives CDR1 MNHNS, CDR2 SASEGT. CDR3 length equals 15 residues. The CDR3 region has the DNA TGTGCCAGCAGTGAAAGCAGCGGGGGCACAGATACGCAGTATTTT. Its translation is CASSESSGGTDTQYF.

CDR3 sequence (DNA): TGTGCCAGCAGCCCCGACAGGGTTTCACCCCTCCACTTT. Translation: CASSPDRVSPLHF. V and J are TRBV7-6 and TRBJ1-6; the match to TRBD1 covers 7 bases. Germline CDR1 SGHVS, CDR2 FNYEAQ. The CDR3 length is 13 residues. Trimming took 5 bases from V and 9 from J; bases not matched to a gene: 4.